A single sample gave rise to the 22 T cell receptor beta chains below, sequenced in a study of cytomegalovirus exposure and HLA in healthy donors. Produced via immunoSEQ multiplex PCR; TCRdb's table is partial and in-frame only. The sample contains some 160,000 clones, 91% of which appear only once. Sequences were obtained from PBMCs. These receptor sequences come from a man between 18 and 35 years old in good health and CMV-seronegative.

The chain uses TRBV6-5 and TRBJ2-5; possibly TRBD2 for D (6 bases). Trimming took off 6 bases at V and 8 bases at J, with 13 bases between the two ends. The CDR3 has 12 amino acids. Germline values: CDR1 MNHEY, CDR2 SVGAGI. The CDR3 sequence is CASSGAGYTQYF. CDR3 nucleotides: TGTGCCAGCAGCGGGGCGGGGTATACCCAGTACTTC.

This clone was observed a single time. The V gene is TRBV6-1, the J gene TRBJ1-2; D unclear. The length of the CDR3 is 13 residues. CDR1 and CDR2 from the germline V gene are MNHNS and SASEGT. The CDR3, as DNA: TGTGCGAGCGAGGTCTCCCAGCTATATGGCTACACCTTC. Its protein is CASEVSQLYGYTF.

V usage is TRBV5-4 and J usage is TRBJ1-4; 9 bases align to TRBD1. CDR3 length: 16 residues. The germline V gene has CDR1 SGHNT and CDR2 YYREEE (reference sequence). The trim removed 0 bases at V and 7 bases at J, leaving 7 bases unmatched. In nucleotides, the CDR3 is TGTGCCAGCAGCTTGGTGGGACAGGGATTGGGTGAAAAACTGTTTTTT. Translating gives CASSLVGQGLGEKLFF.

The chain uses TRBV5-1 and TRBJ2-1; D may be TRBD2 (6 bases). The CDR3 length is 15 residues. The V gene lost 4 bases and the J gene lost 5 bases, with 16 bases spanning the gap. Germline V gene lookup returns CDR1 SGHRS and CDR2 YFSETQ. The CDR3 nucleotides read TGCGCCAGCAGCCCCTCGGGGGAGCGCGACAATGAGCAGTTCTTC. This sequence encodes CASSPSGERDNEQFF.

This clone was picked up a small number of times. The gene calls are TRBV11-2 and TRBJ1-2; D uncertain. The CDR3 consists of 15 residues. Germline CDR1 reads SGHAT; CDR2 reads FQNNGV. Trimming took off 1 base at V and 8 bases at J, with 17 bases between the two ends. CDR3 sequence: CASSLAGRGFVGYTF. The CDR3 DNA reads TGTGCCAGCAGCTTAGCGGGAAGAGGTTTTGTCGGCTACACCTTC.

The DNA of the CDR3 is TGTGCCAGCAGCTCTACAGGGGCTAGCACAGATACGCAGTATTTT. It translates to CASSSTGASTDTQYF. The chain combines TRBV5-4 with TRBJ2-3, with 7 nucleotides matching TRBD1. J gave up 0 bases and V 3 bases, and 4 bases lay outside the gene matches. The CDR3 consists of 15 residues. CDR1 and CDR2 from the germline V gene are SGHNT and YYREEE (reference sequence).

The genes are TRBV5-6 and TRBJ2-1; possibly TRBD1 for D (5 bases). Germline assignment: CDR1 SGHDT and CDR2 YYEEEE. V was cut by 4 bases and J by 1 base, with 15 bases left in between. The CDR3 is made up of 16 amino acids. This chain's CDR3 is CASSVQGEASYNEQFF. The DNA of the CDR3 is TGTGCCAGCAGCGTTCAAGGGGAAGCTTCCTACAATGAGCAGTTCTTC.

The chain employs TRBV30 and TRBJ1-1; D gene unclear. Trimming pared 4 bases from V and 8 bases from J, leaving 11 bases between. CDR1 and CDR2 (germline): GTSNPN, SVGIG (reference sequence). This CDR3 has 11 amino acids. CDR3 amino acids: CAWISAGEAFF. CDR3 DNA: TGTGCCTGGATTAGTGCGGGGGAAGCTTTCTTT.

This chain joins TRBV5-1 and TRBJ2-7, with a tentative D call TRBD2 (5 bases). This CDR3 is 16 amino acids long. Germline V gives CDR1 SGHRS, CDR2 YFSETQ. With 3 bases removed from V and 2 bases from J, the gap between germline ends came to 18 bases. The CDR3 region is CASSYAPGNLPYEQYF. The CDR3 region has the DNA TGCGCCAGCAGCTATGCTCCCGGGAACCTACCCTACGAGCAGTACTTC. Together with reference TRBV5-1 and TRBJ2-7, the CDR3 gives the full variable domain: KAGVTQTPRYLIKTRGQQVTLSCSPISGHRSVSWYQQTPGQGLQFLFEYFSETQRNKGNFPGRFSGRQFSNSRSEMNVSTLELGDSALYLCASSYAPGNLPYEQYFGPGTRLTVT.

The gene calls are TRBV21-1 and TRBJ2-7; TRBD2 was called by the table and not checked on the DNA. TRBV21-1 is reported as a pseudogene. This CDR3 is built from 16 residues. In DNA, the CDR3 is TGTGCCAGCAGCCCCCGGGTTCGCCACCTCTCCTACGAGCAGTACGTC. Translation: CASSPRVRHLSYEQYV.

This chain connects TRBV7-6 to TRBJ2-3; weak D call: TRBD1 (6 bases). The CDR3 loop spans 15 amino acids. Germline lookup yields CDR1 SGHVS and CDR2 FNYEAQ. Trimming took 2 bases from V and 4 from J, leaving 13 bases between them. This CDR3 is CASSLSLTGPDTQYF. CDR3 nucleotides: TGTGCCAGCAGCTTATCGCTAACAGGGCCAGATACGCAGTATTTT. The whole variable domain, filled in from reference TRBV7-6 and TRBJ2-3, reads GAGVSQSPRYKVTKRGQDVALRCDPISGHVSLYWYRQALGQGPEFLTYFNYEAQQDKSGLPNDRFSAERPEGSISTLTIQRTEQRDSAMYRCASSLSLTGPDTQYFGPGTRLTVL.

CDR3 coding DNA: TGTGCCAGCAGCTCCGGGACAGGGAATGGAGCTTTCTTT. Protein product: CASSSGTGNGAFF. The genes are TRBV11-2 and TRBJ1-1, with 9 bases that match TRBD1. Looked up from germline, CDR1 is SGHAT and CDR2 is FQNNGV. The trim removed 4 bases at V and 10 bases at J, leaving 7 bases unmatched. The CDR3 has 13 amino acids.

The chain joins TRBV30 to TRBJ1-6, with D uncertain. Germline loops: CDR1 GTSNPN, CDR2 SVGIG (reference sequence). V dropped 3 bases and J dropped 5 bases, with 8 bases sitting between them. The CDR3 loop spans 13 amino acids. The CDR3, as DNA: TGTGCCTGGAGAGGAGGGAATAATTCACCCCTCCACTTT. This encodes CAWRGGNNSPLHF.

J is TRBJ2-2 and V is TRBV4-2; perhaps TRBD2 as D (5 bases). Looked up from germline, CDR1 is LGHNA and CDR2 is YNFKEQ. Trimming pared 1 base from V and 1 base from J, leaving 10 bases between. The CDR3 is made up of 16 amino acids. The CDR3 DNA follows: TGTGCCAGCAGCCAAGTGAGGGCAGGGAACACCGGGGAGCTGTTTTTT. Its protein product is CASSQVRAGNTGELFF.

The chain links TRBV9 to TRBJ2-2; no reliable D call. Germline loops: CDR1 SGDLS, CDR2 YYNGEE. This CDR3 spans 15 amino acids. With 4 bases removed from V and 4 bases from J, the gap between germline ends came to 14 bases. The CDR3 sequence is CASSPLQSSTGELFF. The CDR3 DNA follows: TGTGCCAGCAGCCCCTTACAGTCGAGCACCGGGGAGCTGTTTTTT.

This chain links TRBV18 with TRBJ1-5; no clear D gene. Trimming took 6 bases from V and 5 from J, leaving 11 bases between them. CDR1 and CDR2 from the germline V gene are KGHSH and LQKENI. The CDR3 contains 13 residues. The CDR3 DNA is TGTGCCAGCTCGCCGGGAAGGGATCAGCCCCAGCATTTT. Its protein product is CASSPGRDQPQHF.

The chain couples TRBV14 to TRBJ1-6, with TRBD1 as a possible D gene (6 bases). Germline loops: CDR1 SGHDN, CDR2 FVKESK. Trimming removed 4 bases from V and 8 bases from J, with 12 bases in between. This CDR3 spans 14 amino acids. The CDR3 DNA follows: TGTGCCAGCAGCCTCACAGGGTATGATTCACCCCTCCACTTT. It translates to CASSLTGYDSPLHF.

V gene TRBV6-5 combines with J gene TRBJ2-7, with 9 bases that match TRBD1. Looked up from germline, CDR1 is MNHEY and CDR2 is SVGAGI. The CDR3 contains 15 residues. Unmatched junction bases numbered 12, after V lost 6 bases and J lost 6 bases. Here the CDR3 DNA reads TGTGCCAGCAGCCCCGGGGGACAGGGTTTCTTCGAGCAGTACGTC. This encodes CASSPGGQGFFEQYV.

The chain carries TRBV6-1 and TRBJ2-7; TRBD1 matches 8 bases. CDR1 and CDR2 from the germline V gene are MNHNS and SASEGT. There are 14 residues in the CDR3. V was clipped by 6 bases and J by 2 bases; unmatched bases: 6. CDR3 loop: CASRVNRGAYEQYV. The DNA of the CDR3 is TGTGCCAGCAGAGTAAACAGGGGGGCCTACGAGCAGTACGTC.

V gene TRBV19 combines with J gene TRBJ2-4; D is possibly TRBD1 (5 bases). The CDR3 runs to 11 residues. Deletions cut 5 bases from V and 7 bases from J, with 6 bases between. Germline values: CDR1 LNHDA, CDR2 SQIVND (reference sequence). CDR3 protein: CASSDSNIQYF. For the CDR3, the DNA is TGTGCCAGTAGTGACAGTAACATTCAGTACTTC.

V and J are TRBV29-1 and TRBJ2-6; a possible D gene is TRBD1 (5 bases). The CDR3 is 14 residues long. The germline gives CDR1 SQVTM, CDR2 ANQGSEA. Trimming took off 6 bases at V and 1 base at J, with 10 bases between the two ends. The DNA for the CDR3 is TGCAGCGTGGCTGCAGGGTCTGGGGCCAACGTCCTGACTTTC. Amino acid sequence: CSVAAGSGANVLTF.

The chain has TRBV10-3 and TRBJ1-1; a possible D gene is TRBD1 (6 bases). The germline V and J ends were trimmed by 2 bases and 1 base, with 8 bases remaining between them. The V gene's germline CDR1 is ENHRY and CDR2 SYGVKD. CDR3 length equals 14 residues. CDR3 in DNA: TGTGCCATCAGTGAGGGACAGTGGAACACTGAAGCTTTCTTT. Translation gives CAISEGQWNTEAFF.